These T cell receptor beta chains were read from a single sample in a study of early T cells in non-severe SARS-CoV-2 infection. TCRdb re-called the 5' RACE reads through MiXCR, storing one row per CDR3 protein. The sample lists over 55,000 distinct CDR3 sequences, around 12% occurring once. Sequences were obtained from whole blood. These receptors came from an adult who was a healthcare worker with PCR-confirmed SARS-CoV-2 infection or an uninfected control (not recorded which). The CDR3 runs from the conserved cysteine through the conserved F or W. Fields, in order: J gene, D gene, clone size, V gene, CDR3 protein, CDR3 DNA. D genes are given only for firm matches. Clone size appears in some rows only: once, few, many, or a class for an expanded clone.

j_gene: TRBJ1-5
d_gene: NA
abundance: few
v_gene: TRBV11-3
CDR3aa: CASSYSGDNQPQHF
CDR3nt: TGTGCCAGCAGCTACTCAGGGGACAATCAGCCCCAGCATTTT

j_gene: TRBJ1-1
d_gene: NA
abundance: many
v_gene: TRBV18
CDR3aa: CASSPDPGATEAFF
CDR3nt: TGTGCCAGCTCACCGGACCCAGGAGCCACTGAAGCTTTCTTT

j_gene: TRBJ1-3
d_gene: TRBD1
abundance: few
v_gene: TRBV11-2
CDR3aa: CASSLVPGGVTGNTIYF
CDR3nt: TGTGCCAGCAGCTTAGTCCCAGGGGGAGTAACTGGAAACACCATATATTTT

j_gene: TRBJ1-1
d_gene: TRBD1
abundance: many
v_gene: TRBV11-2
CDR3aa: CASSLMTGRTEAFF
CDR3nt: TGTGCCAGCAGCTTGATGACAGGGCGAACTGAAGCTTTCTTT

j_gene: TRBJ1-1
d_gene: NA
abundance: many
v_gene: TRBV3-1
CDR3aa: CASSHRLPGTPRDTEAFF
CDR3nt: TGTGCCAGCAGCCATAGGCTCCCCGGGACGCCCAGAGACACTGAAGCTTTCTTT

j_gene: TRBJ1-1
d_gene: NA
abundance: many
v_gene: TRBV27
CDR3aa: CASSLISGGPNTEAFF
CDR3nt: TGTGCCAGCAGCCTAATCAGCGGGGGCCCTAACACTGAAGCTTTCTTT

j_gene: TRBJ2-5
d_gene: TRBD1
abundance: many
v_gene: TRBV20-1
CDR3aa: CSARDVKGQGQETQYF
CDR3nt: TGCAGTGCTAGAGATGTCAAGGGACAGGGACAAGAGACCCAGTACTTC

j_gene: TRBJ2-1
d_gene: NA
abundance: NA
v_gene: TRBV7-3
CDR3aa: CASSLDYSSYNEQFF
CDR3nt: TGTGCCAGCAGCTTAGACTACAGCTCCTACAATGAGCAGTTCTTC

j_gene: TRBJ1-1
d_gene: NA
abundance: many
v_gene: TRBV12-5
CDR3aa: CASGSVRQLNTEAFF
CDR3nt: TGTGCTAGTGGTTCGGTGAGACAGCTGAACACTGAAGCTTTCTTT

j_gene: TRBJ1-1
d_gene: NA
abundance: many
v_gene: TRBV14
CDR3aa: CASSPTLPMNTEAFF
CDR3nt: TGTGCCAGCAGCCCCACCCTACCTATGAACACTGAAGCTTTCTTT

j_gene: TRBJ1-3
d_gene: NA
abundance: many
v_gene: TRBV5-4
CDR3aa: CATRHQSSGNTIYF
CDR3nt: TGTGCCACCCGACACCAGAGCTCTGGAAACACCATATATTTT

j_gene: TRBJ2-2
d_gene: TRBD2
abundance: many
v_gene: TRBV20-1
CDR3aa: CSARGSGVEAGELFF
CDR3nt: TGCAGTGCTCGGGGTAGCGGGGTAGAGGCCGGGGAGCTGTTTTTT

j_gene: TRBJ2-7
d_gene: TRBD2
abundance: many
v_gene: TRBV11-2
CDR3aa: CASSSGLTEQYF
CDR3nt: TGTGCCAGCAGCTCGGGACTAACGGAGCAGTACTTC

j_gene: TRBJ2-1
d_gene: TRBD2
abundance: many
v_gene: TRBV5-1
CDR3aa: CASSLLSSGANEQFF
CDR3nt: TGCGCCAGCAGCTTGTTGTCTAGCGGGGCTAATGAGCAGTTCTTC

j_gene: TRBJ1-2
d_gene: TRBD1
abundance: many
v_gene: TRBV2
CDR3aa: CASSEEDRPYYGYTF
CDR3nt: TGTGCCAGCAGTGAGGAGGACAGGCCCTACTATGGCTACACCTTC

j_gene: TRBJ2-5
d_gene: NA
abundance: NA
v_gene: TRBV24-1
CDR3aa: CATSGGGPLETQYF
CDR3nt: TGTGCCACCAGTGGAGGAGGGCCCCTCGAGACCCAGTACTTC

j_gene: TRBJ1-1
d_gene: NA
abundance: many
v_gene: TRBV12-3/TRBV12-4
CDR3aa: CASSLEVSEITEAFF
CDR3nt: TGTGCCAGCAGTTTAGAGGTGTCGGAAATCACTGAAGCTTTCTTT

j_gene: TRBJ1-1
d_gene: NA
abundance: many
v_gene: TRBV7-9
CDR3aa: CASSFTGGFGPEAFF
CDR3nt: TGTGCCAGCAGCTTCACGGGGGGCTTTGGCCCTGAAGCTTTCTTT

j_gene: TRBJ1-5
d_gene: TRBD1
abundance: many
v_gene: TRBV12-3/TRBV12-4
CDR3aa: CASTLLAGRTGDQPQHF
CDR3nt: TGTGCCAGCACCCTACTTGCAGGTCGGACAGGGGATCAGCCCCAGCATTTT

j_gene: TRBJ1-5
d_gene: TRBD1
abundance: once
v_gene: TRBV5-1
CDR3aa: CASSRDSDSNQPQHF
CDR3nt: TGCGCCAGCAGCCGGGACAGCGATAGCAATCAGCCCCAGCATTTT

j_gene: TRBJ1-1
d_gene: TRBD1
abundance: NA
v_gene: TRBV20-1
CDR3aa: CSASDRGNTEAFF
CDR3nt: TGCAGTGCTAGCGACAGGGGGAACACTGAAGCTTTCTTT

j_gene: TRBJ2-2
d_gene: NA
abundance: NA
v_gene: TRBV29-1
CDR3aa: CSVQGRSTGELFF
CDR3nt: TGCAGCGTACAGGGGAGGAGCACCGGGGAGCTGTTTTTT

j_gene: TRBJ1-5
d_gene: NA
abundance: many
v_gene: TRBV19
CDR3aa: CASSPRGVYNQPQHF
CDR3nt: TGTGCCAGTAGTCCCCGGGGTGTGTATAATCAGCCCCAGCATTTT

j_gene: TRBJ2-7
d_gene: TRBD1
abundance: many
v_gene: TRBV13
CDR3aa: CASSLRNRGLSPLYEQYF
CDR3nt: TGTGCCAGCAGCTTACGGAACAGGGGGCTCTCCCCCCTCTACGAGCAGTACTTC

j_gene: TRBJ2-1
d_gene: NA
abundance: NA
v_gene: TRBV6-5
CDR3aa: CASSSYSESSYNEQFF
CDR3nt: TGTGCCAGCAGTTCCTATAGCGAAAGCTCCTACAATGAGCAGTTCTTC

j_gene: TRBJ1-1
d_gene: TRBD1
abundance: few
v_gene: TRBV2
CDR3aa: CASSVQGAEAFF
CDR3nt: TGTGCCAGCAGTGTACAGGGGGCTGAAGCTTTCTTT

j_gene: TRBJ2-7
d_gene: NA
abundance: NA
v_gene: TRBV5-1
CDR3aa: CASRRGEGSLYEQYF
CDR3nt: TGCGCCAGCAGACGCGGCGAAGGGTCCCTTTACGAGCAGTACTTC

j_gene: TRBJ2-7
d_gene: NA
abundance: many
v_gene: TRBV10-2
CDR3aa: CASSTKTGGEQYF
CDR3nt: TGCGCCAGCAGCACCAAGACAGGTGGCGAGCAGTACTTC

j_gene: TRBJ1-1
d_gene: NA
abundance: NA
v_gene: TRBV6-1
CDR3aa: CASSGEGRGTEAFF
CDR3nt: TGTGCCAGCAGTGGCGAGGGACGAGGGACTGAAGCTTTCTTT

j_gene: TRBJ1-1
d_gene: NA
abundance: NA
v_gene: TRBV15
CDR3aa: CATSRDPVNREAFF
CDR3nt: TGTGCCACCAGCAGAGATCCTGTCAACCGAGAAGCTTTCTTT

j_gene: TRBJ1-1
d_gene: NA
abundance: NA
v_gene: TRBV20-1
CDR3aa: CSARSGAVNTEAFF
CDR3nt: TGCAGTGCTAGATCTGGGGCCGTGAACACTGAAGCTTTCTTT

j_gene: TRBJ2-7
d_gene: NA
abundance: NA
v_gene: TRBV6-5
CDR3aa: CASSYQTGYEQYF
CDR3nt: TGTGCCAGCAGTTACCAGACTGGCTACGAGCAGTACTTC

j_gene: TRBJ2-5
d_gene: NA
abundance: many
v_gene: TRBV5-1
CDR3aa: CASSLGGVQETQYF
CDR3nt: TGCGCCAGCAGCTTGGGTGGGGTCCAAGAGACCCAGTACTTC

j_gene: TRBJ2-1
d_gene: NA
abundance: many
v_gene: TRBV27
CDR3aa: CASLAPGTHNEQFF
CDR3nt: TGTGCCAGCCTCGCCCCCGGGACCCACAATGAGCAGTTCTTC

j_gene: TRBJ2-2
d_gene: NA
abundance: many
v_gene: TRBV5-1
CDR3aa: CASSLVGTSNTGELFF
CDR3nt: TGCGCCAGCAGCTTGGTCGGGACGTCGAACACCGGGGAGCTGTTTTTT

j_gene: TRBJ2-3
d_gene: NA
abundance: few
v_gene: TRBV30
CDR3aa: CAWSVWVSNTDTQYF
CDR3nt: TGTGCCTGGAGTGTATGGGTTTCCAACACAGATACGCAGTATTTT

j_gene: TRBJ1-5
d_gene: NA
abundance: NA
v_gene: TRBV18
CDR3aa: CASSPPNRAAHQPQHF
CDR3nt: TGTGCCAGCTCACCACCGAACAGGGCGGCGCATCAGCCCCAGCATTTT

j_gene: TRBJ1-1
d_gene: TRBD1
abundance: few
v_gene: TRBV6-5
CDR3aa: CASRRTGHMNTEAFF
CDR3nt: TGTGCCAGCAGAAGGACAGGTCATATGAACACTGAAGCTTTCTTT

j_gene: TRBJ2-1
d_gene: TRBD2
abundance: many
v_gene: TRBV6-2/TRBV6-3
CDR3aa: CASSSRSRGVNEQFF
CDR3nt: TGTGCCAGCAGTTCCCGTTCCCGGGGGGTCAATGAGCAGTTCTTC

j_gene: TRBJ2-7
d_gene: NA
abundance: NA
v_gene: TRBV7-8
CDR3aa: CASSSNRAPYIHEQYF
CDR3nt: TGTGCCAGCAGCTCTAACAGGGCTCCATACATCCACGAGCAGTACTTC

j_gene: TRBJ2-5
d_gene: NA
abundance: many
v_gene: TRBV7-9
CDR3aa: CASSLSRGRSETQYF
CDR3nt: TGTGCCAGCAGCTTAAGTAGGGGAAGATCAGAGACCCAGTACTTC

j_gene: TRBJ1-5
d_gene: TRBD1
abundance: many
v_gene: TRBV20-1
CDR3aa: CSARQGVTQPQHF
CDR3nt: TGCAGTGCTCGACAGGGGGTCACTCAGCCCCAGCATTTT

j_gene: TRBJ2-2
d_gene: TRBD2
abundance: NA
v_gene: TRBV20-1
CDR3aa: CSARIQRELNTGELFF
CDR3nt: TGCAGTGCTAGAATCCAGCGGGAGTTGAACACCGGGGAGCTGTTTTTT

j_gene: TRBJ2-1
d_gene: NA
abundance: NA
v_gene: TRBV9
CDR3aa: CASSVGSNEQFF
CDR3nt: TGTGCCAGCAGCGTAGGTAGCAATGAGCAGTTCTTC